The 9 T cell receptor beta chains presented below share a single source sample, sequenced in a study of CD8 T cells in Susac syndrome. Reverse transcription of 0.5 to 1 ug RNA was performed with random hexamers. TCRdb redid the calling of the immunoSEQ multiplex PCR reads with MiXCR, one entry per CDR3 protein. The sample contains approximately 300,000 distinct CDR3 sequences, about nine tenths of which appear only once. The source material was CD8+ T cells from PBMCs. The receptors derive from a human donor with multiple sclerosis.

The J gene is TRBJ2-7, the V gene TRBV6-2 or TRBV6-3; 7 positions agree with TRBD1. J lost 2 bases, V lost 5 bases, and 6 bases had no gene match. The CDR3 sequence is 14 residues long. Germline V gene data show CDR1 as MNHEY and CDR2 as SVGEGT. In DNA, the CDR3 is TGTGCCAGCAGTGCCAGGGGGTGGACCTACGAGCAGTACTTC. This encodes CASSARGWTYEQYF.

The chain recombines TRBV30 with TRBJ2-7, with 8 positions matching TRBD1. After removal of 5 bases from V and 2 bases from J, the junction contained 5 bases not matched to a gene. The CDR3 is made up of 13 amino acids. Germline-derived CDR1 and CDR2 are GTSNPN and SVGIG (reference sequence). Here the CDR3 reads CAWAQGAPYEQYF. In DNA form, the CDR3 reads TGTGCCTGGGCTCAGGGGGCTCCCTACGAGCAGTACTTC.

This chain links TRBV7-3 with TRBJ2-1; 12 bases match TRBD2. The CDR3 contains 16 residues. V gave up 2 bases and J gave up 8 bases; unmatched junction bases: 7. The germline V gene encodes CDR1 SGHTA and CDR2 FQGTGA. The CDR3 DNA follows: TGTGCCAGCAGCTTACTAGCGGGAGGGCCTGGGTATGAGCAGTTCTTC. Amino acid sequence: CASSLLAGGPGYEQFF.

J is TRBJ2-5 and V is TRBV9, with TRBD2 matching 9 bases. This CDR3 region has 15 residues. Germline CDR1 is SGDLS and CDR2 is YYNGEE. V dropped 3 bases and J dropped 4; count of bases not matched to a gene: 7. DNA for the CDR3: TGTGCCAGCAGCGGAGGCGGGGGGGCAGGAGAGACCCAGTACTTC. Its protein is CASSGGGGAGETQYF.

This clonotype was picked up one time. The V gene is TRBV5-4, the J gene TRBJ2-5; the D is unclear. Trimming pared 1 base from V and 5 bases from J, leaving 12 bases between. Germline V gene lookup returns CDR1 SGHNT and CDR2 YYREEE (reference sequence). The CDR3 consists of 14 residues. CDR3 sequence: CASSLTSLPETQYF. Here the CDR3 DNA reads TGTGCCAGCAGCTTGACCAGCCTCCCTGAGACCCAGTACTTC. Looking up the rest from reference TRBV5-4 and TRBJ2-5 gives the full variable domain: ETGVTQSPTHLIKTRGQQVTLRCSSQSGHNTVSWYQQALGQGPQFIFQYYREEENGRGNFPPRFSGLQFPNYSSELNVNALELDDSALYLCASSLTSLPETQYFGPGTRLLVL.

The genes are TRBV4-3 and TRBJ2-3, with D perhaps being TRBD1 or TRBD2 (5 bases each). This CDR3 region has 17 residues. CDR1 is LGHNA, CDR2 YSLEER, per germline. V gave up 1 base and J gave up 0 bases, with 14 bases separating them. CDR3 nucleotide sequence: TGCGCCAGCAGCCAAGGGGACGGTGTCGATAGCACAGATACGCAGTATTTT. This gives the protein CASSQGDGVDSTDTQYF.

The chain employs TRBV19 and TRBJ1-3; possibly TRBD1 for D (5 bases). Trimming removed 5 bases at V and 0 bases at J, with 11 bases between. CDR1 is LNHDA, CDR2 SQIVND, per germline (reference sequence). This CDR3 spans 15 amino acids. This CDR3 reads CASSGGVFSGNTIYF. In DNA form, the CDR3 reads TGTGCCAGTAGTGGGGGAGTCTTCTCTGGAAACACCATATATTTT.

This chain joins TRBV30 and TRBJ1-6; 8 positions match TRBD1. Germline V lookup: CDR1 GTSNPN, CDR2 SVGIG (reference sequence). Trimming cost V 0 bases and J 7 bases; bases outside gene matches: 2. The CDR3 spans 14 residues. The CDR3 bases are TGTGCCTGGAGTGTGGACAGGGTAAATTCACCCCTCCACTTT. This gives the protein CAWSVDRVNSPLHF.

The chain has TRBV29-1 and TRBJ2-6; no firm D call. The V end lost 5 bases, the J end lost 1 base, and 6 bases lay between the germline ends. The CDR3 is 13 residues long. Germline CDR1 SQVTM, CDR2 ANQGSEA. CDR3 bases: TGCAGCGTTTCTCTTTCTGGGGCCAACGTCCTGACTTTC. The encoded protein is CSVSLSGANVLTF.